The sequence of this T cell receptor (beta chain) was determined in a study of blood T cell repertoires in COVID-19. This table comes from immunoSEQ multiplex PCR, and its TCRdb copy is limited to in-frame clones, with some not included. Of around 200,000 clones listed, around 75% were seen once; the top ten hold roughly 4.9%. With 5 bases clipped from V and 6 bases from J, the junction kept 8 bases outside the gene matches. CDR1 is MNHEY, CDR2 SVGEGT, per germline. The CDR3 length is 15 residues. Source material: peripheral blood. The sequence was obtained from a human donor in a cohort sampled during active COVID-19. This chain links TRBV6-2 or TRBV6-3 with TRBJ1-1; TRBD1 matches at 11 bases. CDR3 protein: CASSGDRGISAEAFF. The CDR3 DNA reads TGTGCCAGCAGTGGGGACAGGGGGATTTCCGCTGAAGCTTTCTTT.